Below, 32 T cell receptor beta chains from the same sample are listed, as sequenced in a study of memory CD4+ T cells and cytomegalovirus serostatus. Generated by immunoSEQ multiplex PCR, the TCRdb table keeps only in-frame clones and is missing some. This table holds about 46,000 clones, more than 60% found once. Single viable CD3+CD4+CD8-CD45RO+ cells were sorted as the memory CD4+ T cells. Sequenced material: memory CD4+ T cells from blood. The origin of the receptors is an adult in good health and CMV-seronegative.

DNA of the CDR3: TGTGCCAGTAGTATGGTTGCGGTGGACACCGGGGAGCTGTTTTTT. Translating it yields CASSMVAVDTGELFF. This chain links TRBV19 with TRBJ2-2; D gene uncertain. Trimming left V 3 bases short and J 3 bases short, with 11 bases between. There are 15 residues in the CDR3. Germline lookup yields CDR1 LNHDA and CDR2 SQIVND (reference sequence).

The chain joins TRBV11-3 to TRBJ2-2; possible D gene TRBD2, 5 bases. The CDR3 is 14 amino acids. V lost 5 bases, J lost 7 bases, and 14 bases lay in between. Germline loops: CDR1 SGHNT, CDR2 YENEEA. The CDR3, as DNA: TGTGCCAGCAGCCGCGGGTATGGAGGCGGGGAGCTGTTTTTT. This encodes CASSRGYGGGELFF.

V and J are TRBV2 and TRBJ2-7; 8 positions agree with TRBD1. The CDR3 contains 15 residues. Germline V lookup: CDR1 SNHLY, CDR2 FYNNEI. V was clipped by 3 bases and J by 3 bases; unmatched bases: 7. The CDR3 spells CASSEFRQGLYEQYF. For the CDR3, the DNA is TGTGCCAGCAGTGAGTTTAGACAGGGGCTCTACGAGCAGTACTTC.

The chain links TRBV7-9 to TRBJ1-4; no reliable D call. V gave up 2 bases and J gave up 0 bases, with 7 bases separating them. Germline-derived CDR1 and CDR2 are SEHNR and FQNEAQ (reference sequence). CDR3 length: 15 residues. CDR3 nucleotides: TGTGCCAGCAGCTTATGGTCCTCAACTAATGAAAAACTGTTTTTT. Translating gives CASSLWSSTNEKLFF.

The rearrangement joins TRBV9 to TRBJ1-6; D is unresolved. CDR3 length: 10 residues. The V gene's germline CDR1 is SGDLS and CDR2 YYNGEE. V was shortened by 8 bases and J by 10 bases, with 7 bases between the two germline ends. The CDR3, as DNA: TGTGCCAGGTTCAGGTCACCCCTCCACTTT. Translating gives CARFRSPLHF.

The V gene is TRBV5-1, the J gene TRBJ1-1; D is possibly TRBD1 (6 bases). Germline V gives CDR1 SGHRS, CDR2 YFSETQ. The CDR3 is 17 residues long. With 6 bases removed from V and 3 bases from J, the gap between germline ends came to 24 bases. The CDR3 loop is CASTQRGGWELYTEAFF. In nucleotides, the CDR3 is TGCGCCAGCACCCAAAGAGGGGGTTGGGAGTTGTACACTGAAGCTTTCTTT.

The V gene is TRBV5-1, the J gene TRBJ1-6; a possible D gene is TRBD1 (5 bases). CDR3 length: 15 residues. The germline CDR1 and CDR2 sequences are SGHRS and YFSETQ. V lost 4 bases, J lost 7 bases, and 15 bases lay in between. The CDR3 region has the DNA TGCGCCAGCAGCCCGGGGGGGACGGAAAATTCACCCCTCCACTTT. Protein: CASSPGGTENSPLHF.

The rearrangement joins TRBV6-1 to TRBJ2-5; the match to TRBD1 covers 7 bases. From germline, CDR1 is MNHNS and CDR2 SASEGT. V trimming: 6 bases; J trimming: 5 bases; junction bases outside the gene matches: 12. The CDR3 is 15 amino acids. The DNA of the CDR3 is TGTGCCAGCAGCCCCCCCGGACAGGTCTGGGAGACCCAGTACTTC. It yields the protein CASSPPGQVWETQYF.

The chain links TRBV18 to TRBJ2-7; possibly TRBD2 for D (5 bases). The CDR3 loop spans 16 amino acids. The germline V gene has CDR1 KGHSH and CDR2 LQKENI. The V end was cut by 6 bases, the J end by 2 bases, with 20 bases between. The CDR3 bases are TGTGCCAGCTCGCCGACTACCCCCCCGGGGACCTACGAGCAGTACTTC. Encoded protein: CASSPTTPPGTYEQYF.

The chain couples TRBV30 to TRBJ2-5, with 7 bases matching TRBD1. The CDR3 has 11 residues. Germline V gene lookup returns CDR1 GTSNPN and CDR2 SVGIG (reference sequence). CDR3 sequence reads: CAGHSGGTQYF. The CDR3 DNA is TGTGCTGGGCACTCAGGGGGGACCCAGTACTTC.

The chain links TRBV5-1 to TRBJ2-2, with D tentatively TRBD1 (6 bases). The germline V gene encodes CDR1 SGHRS and CDR2 YFSETQ. The CDR3 contains 15 residues. V gave up 2 bases and J gave up 0 bases, with 8 bases separating them. The CDR3 DNA follows: TGCGCCAGCAGCTTTGGGACATCGAACACCGGGGAGCTGTTTTTT. This gives the protein CASSFGTSNTGELFF.

The rearrangement joins TRBV11-3 to TRBJ1-3; a possible D gene is TRBD1 (6 bases). The germline gives CDR1 SGHNT, CDR2 YENEEA. The CDR3 length is 15 residues. V was trimmed by 2 bases and J by 3 bases, leaving 11 bases between them. Here the CDR3 reads CASSLTSGHGNTIYF. In nucleotides, the CDR3 is TGTGCCAGCAGCTTAACATCGGGACATGGAAACACCATATATTTT.

The chain carries TRBV19 and TRBJ2-7; 7 bases agree with TRBD1. The CDR3 contains 12 residues. In germline, CDR1 is LNHDA, CDR2 SQIVND (reference sequence). V lost 5 bases to trimming and J lost 4 bases; unmatched junction nucleotides: 2. The chain's CDR3 is CASSPQGYEQYF. Here the CDR3 DNA reads TGTGCCAGTAGTCCACAGGGGTACGAGCAGTACTTC. The full variable domain, rest sourced from reference TRBV19 and TRBJ2-7, is DGGITQSPKYLFRKEGQNVTLSCEQNLNHDAMYWYRQDPGQGLRLIYYSQIVNDFQKGDIAEGYSVSREKKESFPLTVTSAQKNPTAFYLCASSPQGYEQYFGPGTRLTVT.

The chain joins TRBV6-5 to TRBJ1-3; TRBD1 aligns across 8 bases. J gave up 0 bases and V 5 bases, and 3 bases lay outside the gene matches. Germline CDR1 and CDR2: MNHEY and SVGAGI. This CDR3 has 15 amino acids. CDR3 amino acids: CASSQTGGSGNTIYF. CDR3 DNA sequence: TGTGCCAGCAGTCAAACAGGGGGCTCTGGAAACACCATATATTTT.

The chain carries TRBV7-2 and TRBJ1-6; 8 nucleotides align to TRBD1. Trimming removed 2 bases from V and 4 bases from J; junction bases left unmatched: 7. Germline assignment: CDR1 SGHTA and CDR2 FQGNSA. The CDR3 is 17 amino acids. The CDR3 loop reads CASSLLTGAHYNSPLHF. The DNA of the CDR3 is TGTGCCAGCAGCTTATTGACAGGGGCCCATTATAATTCACCCCTCCACTTT.

V is TRBV5-4 and J is TRBJ1-4, with a possible D match to TRBD1 (5 bases). V was clipped by 0 bases and J by 3 bases, with 9 bases between them. Germline V lookup: CDR1 SGHNT, CDR2 YYREEE (reference sequence). The CDR3 has 15 amino acids. CDR3 DNA sequence: TGTGCCAGCAGCTTGGGTGGAGGGGCTAATGAAAAACTGTTTTTT. Translation: CASSLGGGANEKLFF.

The chain links TRBV21-1 to TRBJ1-1. TRBV21-1 is marked as a pseudogene. This CDR3 comprises 17 residues. CDR3 nucleotide sequence: TGTGCCAGCAGCCTCAGGGAGGGGGCAAAGTGTAGTATTGAAGCTTTCTTT. Translating gives CASSLREGAKCSIEAFF.

This clone has just a few counts. This chain connects TRBV7-2 to TRBJ2-7; maybe TRBD1 (5 bases). Between the trimmed V and J ends, which lost 3 bases and 5 bases, there was a span of 11 bases. The V gene's germline CDR1 is SGHTA and CDR2 FQGNSA. CDR3 length equals 13 residues. In DNA, the CDR3 is TGTGCCAGCAGCTTCGGGCAGGGAAACGAGCAGTACTTC. The encoded protein is CASSFGQGNEQYF.

The V call is TRBV5-6, the J call TRBJ2-5, with 13 bases matching TRBD2. Germline assignment: CDR1 SGHDT and CDR2 YYEEEE. J lost 3 bases, V lost 3 bases, and 8 bases had no gene match. There are 17 residues in the CDR3. The CDR3 sequence is CASSYVTGTSGEETQYF. DNA for the CDR3: TGTGCCAGCAGCTACGTAACGGGGACTAGCGGGGAAGAGACCCAGTACTTC.

This sequence joins TRBV5-6 and TRBJ2-3; 8 bases are a match to TRBD1. CDR3 length equals 17 residues. CDR1 SGHDT and CDR2 YYEEEE come from the germline V gene. The J segment lost 0 bases and the V segment lost 1 base, leaving 7 bases of the junction unmatched. CDR3 amino acids: CASSLPQGARSTDTQYF. The DNA of the CDR3 is TGTGCCAGCAGCTTGCCCCAGGGGGCAAGGAGCACAGATACGCAGTATTTT.

The V call is TRBV7-2, the J call TRBJ2-7; D may be TRBD2 (7 bases). The CDR3 is 13 residues long. Germline V gene sequence: CDR1 SGHTA, CDR2 FQGNSA. V lost 1 base and J 8 bases, leaving 12 bases between the germline ends. For the CDR3, the DNA is TGTGCCAGCAGCTTAGGCGGGGGCTGGCAGCAGTACTTC. Translating it yields CASSLGGGWQQYF.

The gene calls are TRBV7-8 and TRBJ2-7, with D unresolved. This CDR3 comprises 14 residues. Trimming took 5 bases from V and 4 from J, leaving 15 bases between them. The germline gives CDR1 SGHVS, CDR2 FQNEAQ. CDR3 amino acids: CASSPEDDWYEQYF. CDR3 coding DNA: TGTGCCAGCAGCCCCGAGGATGACTGGTACGAGCAGTACTTC.

This chain joins TRBV5-5 and TRBJ2-7, with D hard to call. Germline V gives CDR1 SGHKS, CDR2 YYEKEE (reference sequence). Deletions cut 0 bases from V and 1 base from J, with 8 bases between. The CDR3 has 14 residues. DNA for the CDR3: TGTGCCAGCAGCTTGGGTCCCGGGTCCTACGAGCAGTACTTC. Its translation is CASSLGPGSYEQYF. The entire variable domain, with the rest obtained from reference TRBV5-5 and TRBJ2-7, is as follows: DAGVTQSPTHLIKTRGQQVTLRCSPISGHKSVSWYQQVLGQGPQFIFQYYEKEERGRGNFPDRFSARQFPNYSSELNVNALLLGDSALYLCASSLGPGSYEQYFGPGTRLTVT.

This chain joins TRBV4-3 and TRBJ2-3; 9 bases are a match to TRBD2. Per the germline V gene, CDR1 is LGHNA and CDR2 is YSLEER. The CDR3 has 14 residues. J was trimmed by 4 bases and V by 5 bases; bases with no gene match: 4. CDR3 region: CASSLAGVPDTQYF. DNA of the CDR3: TGCGCCAGCAGCTTAGCGGGGGTTCCAGATACGCAGTATTTT.

The chain has TRBV5-5 and TRBJ2-6; D remains ambiguous. Germline lookup yields CDR1 SGHKS and CDR2 YYEKEE (reference sequence). V gave up 4 bases and J gave up 7 bases, with 9 bases separating them. The CDR3 length is 13 residues. The CDR3 protein is CASSIAPANVLTF. The CDR3 DNA reads TGTGCCAGCAGCATAGCACCAGCCAACGTCCTGACTTTC.

The chain recombines TRBV5-1 with TRBJ2-1, with D perhaps matching TRBD1 (5 bases). CDR1 and CDR2 (germline): SGHRS, YFSETQ. V shed 0 bases and J shed 6 bases, with 13 bases lying between them. The CDR3 covers 15 residues. The CDR3 DNA is TGCGCCAGCAGCTTGGCCGCTCAGGGTTTCAATGAGCAGTTCTTC. This gives the protein CASSLAAQGFNEQFF.

The rearrangement uses TRBV12-5 and TRBJ1-3; D call uncertain. The V end lost 0 bases, the J end lost 2 bases, and 8 bases lay between the germline ends. This CDR3 region has 15 residues. Per the germline V gene, CDR1 is LGHNT and CDR2 is FRNRAP. CDR3 DNA sequence: TGTGCTAGTGGTTTGGTGTCAGGCCCTGGAAACACCATATATTTT. This gives the protein CASGLVSGPGNTIYF. Complete variable domain (other parts from reference TRBV12-5 and TRBJ1-3): DARVTQTPRHKVTEMGQEVTMRCQPILGHNTVFWYRQTMMQGLELLAYFRNRAPLDDSGMPKDRFSAEMPDATLATLKIQPSEPRDSAVYFCASGLVSGPGNTIYFGEGSWLTVV.

A single count supports this clone. The chain uses TRBV18 and TRBJ2-1; the D call may be TRBD1 or TRBD2 (5 bases each). This CDR3 region has 13 residues. CDR1 is KGHSH and CDR2 is LQKENI in the germline V gene. The V end was cut by 1 base, the J end by 10 bases, with 11 bases between. The CDR3 region is CASSPLEGSEQFF. In nucleotides, the CDR3 is TGTGCCAGCTCACCACTTGAGGGGTCGGAGCAGTTCTTC.

This clone was observed once. The rearrangement joins TRBV6-6 to TRBJ1-5; D not resolved. The CDR3 consists of 14 residues. The V gene's germline CDR1 is MNHNY and CDR2 SVGAGI (reference sequence). The V end lost 8 bases, the J end lost 0 bases, and 11 bases lay between the germline ends. CDR3 nucleotide sequence: TGTGCCAGCGAAGGACGGAATAGCAATCAGCCCCAGCATTTT. This translates into CASEGRNSNQPQHF.

The J gene is TRBJ1-1, the V gene TRBV5-4; D is undetermined. Trimming removed 4 bases from V and 4 bases from J, with 8 bases in between. The CDR3 has 12 amino acids. Germline V CDR1 and CDR2: SGHNT, YYREEE (reference sequence). Here the CDR3 reads CASSQQSTEAFF. The CDR3 DNA follows: TGTGCCAGCAGCCAACAGAGCACTGAAGCTTTCTTT. The whole variable domain, filled in from reference TRBV5-4 and TRBJ1-1, reads ETGVTQSPTHLIKTRGQQVTLRCSSQSGHNTVSWYQQALGQGPQFIFQYYREEENGRGNFPPRFSGLQFPNYSSELNVNALELDDSALYLCASSQQSTEAFFGQGTRLTVV.

The genes are TRBV2 and TRBJ2-1; 10 bases fit TRBD1. Germline values: CDR1 SNHLY, CDR2 FYNNEI. The CDR3 covers 16 residues. Trimming cost V 1 base and J 9 bases; bases outside gene matches: 9. CDR3 bases: TGTGCCAGCAGTGAAGGGCCGGGACAGGGGTCGGGTGAGCAGTTCTTC. It encodes CASSEGPGQGSGEQFF.

The rearrangement joins TRBV7-2 to TRBJ2-7; D remains unclear. This CDR3 spans 16 amino acids. Trimming cost V 8 bases and J 0 bases, with 20 bases left between them. Germline CDR1 is SGHTA and CDR2 is FQGNSA. Here the CDR3 reads CASSAVGRSNSYEQYF. The CDR3 DNA reads TGTGCCAGCTCAGCCGTCGGGCGCTCCAACTCCTACGAGCAGTACTTC.